The clone carrying this TCR beta chain has a count of ten or more. Its antigen is unidentified. Quantitative 5'-RACE was performed with molecular barcodes, and it yielded the TCR beta libraries. MiXCR, applied by TCRdb to the 5' RACE reads, yields one record per CDR3 protein. This table has 40,000 to 55,000 distinct CDR3 sequences, 6.5% to 9% appearing once. V was pared by 0 bases and J by 2 bases, with 7 bases of the junction left unmatched. CDR3 length: 16 residues. Germline lookup yields CDR1 ENHRY and CDR2 SYGVKD. The data stem from a study of CD8 T cells in ankylosing spondylitis. Broader study findings: Previously reported in reactive arthritis synovial fluid and blood were some of the motif variants. Characteristic of ankylosing spondylitis blood, it appeared, was a TCR beta motif comprising fewer than 10 highly homologous variants. Matched ankylosing spondylitis synovial fluid reportedly contained a significantly enriched population of disease-linked clones.

The receptor was derived from a female donor with ankylosing spondylitis or in good health (not recorded which). Sequences were obtained from blood, either unsorted or a sorted T cell fraction (not recorded which). This chain uses TRBV10-3 with TRBJ2-7; TRBD1 agrees at 7 bases. CDR3 sequence reads: CAISESGYQGAYEQYF. Written as DNA, the CDR3 is TGTGCCATCAGTGAGTCAGGTTATCAGGGGGCCTACGAGCAGTACTTC.